The 6 T cell receptor beta chains listed next were all sequenced from one sample in a study of blood T cells in healthy people across ages (dated by TCRdb to between 2014 and 2017). Library prep was done by 5' RACE. TCRdb records Illumina HiSeq 2500 as the sequencer. A second roughly 7 to 11 cycle PCR used a sample-barcoded 5' primer and a J-beta primer mix. The raw public reads went through TCRdb reprocessing: fastp at Q25, MiXCR clone calling, in-frame beta chains kept. Here each entry gathers all rows of one CDR3 protein and keeps the most common genes and DNA. A total of roughly 700,000 distinct CDR3 sequences appear in this sample, around 45% of them only once. The leading ten clones occupy roughly a third of the sample. Sequenced material: blood. These receptors all stem from a woman in her fifties or sixties in good health.

This sequence joins TRBV20-1 and TRBJ2-4, with 10 bases identical to TRBD2. Germline V CDR1 and CDR2: DFQATT, SNEGSKA (reference sequence). The V and J ends lost 0 bases and 12 bases, in that order; junction bases with no gene match: 11. CDR3 length: 15 amino acids. The CDR3 DNA reads as TGCAGTGCTAGAGATCGCCGCCTAGCGGGAGCGGCTCAGTACTTC. This codes for CSARDRRLAGAAQYF.

Details on this clonotype: A much larger clone is a single base away; this may be a read error. The chain couples TRBV7-2 to TRBJ1-2; D perhaps matches TRBD1 (5 bases). CDR1 SGHTA and CDR2 FQGNSA come from the germline V gene. The CDR3 loop spans 14 amino acids. V was cut by 5 bases and J by 2 bases, with 12 bases left in between. The CDR3 reads CASSVREGNYGYTF. The DNA for the CDR3 is TGTGCCAGCAGCGTAAGGGAGGGGAACTATGGCTACACCTTC.

The chain uses TRBV6-2 or TRBV6-3 and TRBJ2-1; 11 bases line up with TRBD2. The length of the CDR3 is 16 residues. J was trimmed by 5 bases and V by 7 bases; bases with no gene match: 10. Germline V gene lookup returns CDR1 MNHEY and CDR2 SVGEGT. In DNA, the CDR3 is TGTGCCAGCAATCTGTCCGGGACTAGCGGCAACAATGAGCAGTTCTTC. As protein: CASNLSGTSGNNEQFF.

The chain couples TRBV4-2 to TRBJ2-5; D is unclear. Germline V CDR1 and CDR2: LGHNA, YNFKEQ. The CDR3 sequence is 14 residues long. Trimming removed 0 bases at V and 5 bases at J, with 10 bases between. This chain's CDR3 is CASSQDIVSETQYF. The CDR3 region has the DNA TGTGCCAGCAGCCAAGATATAGTCTCCGAGACCCAGTACTTC.

This rearrangement joins TRBV5-1 to TRBJ2-3; D is ambiguous. V lost 2 bases and J lost 5, with 12 bases in between. CDR1 is SGHRS and CDR2 is YFSETQ in the germline V gene. CDR3 length equals 14 residues. The CDR3: CASSFIDLKDTQYF. CDR3 nucleotides: TGCGCCAGCAGCTTCATCGACTTGAAAGATACGCAGTATTTT.

This clonotype came up many times. This chain uses TRBV7-3 with TRBJ2-1; D gene uncertain. Germline CDR1 is SGHTA and CDR2 is FQGTGA. CDR3 length equals 14 residues. The germline V and J ends were trimmed by 5 bases and 6 bases, with 14 bases remaining between them. The CDR3: CASSRDPSSNEQFF. The CDR3 DNA reads TGTGCCAGCAGCCGCGACCCTTCCAGCAATGAGCAGTTCTTC.